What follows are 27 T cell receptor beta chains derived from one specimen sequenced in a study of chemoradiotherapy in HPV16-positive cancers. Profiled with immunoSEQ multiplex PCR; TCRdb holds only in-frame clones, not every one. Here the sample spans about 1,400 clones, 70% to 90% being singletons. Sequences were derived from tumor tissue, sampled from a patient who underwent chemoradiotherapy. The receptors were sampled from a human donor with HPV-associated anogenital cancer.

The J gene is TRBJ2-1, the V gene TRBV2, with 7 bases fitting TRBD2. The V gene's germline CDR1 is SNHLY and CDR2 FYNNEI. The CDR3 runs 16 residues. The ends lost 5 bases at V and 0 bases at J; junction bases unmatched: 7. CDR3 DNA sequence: TGTGCCAGCAGTACCGATAGCGGGTTCTCCTACAATGAGCAGTTCTTC. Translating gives CASSTDSGFSYNEQFF.

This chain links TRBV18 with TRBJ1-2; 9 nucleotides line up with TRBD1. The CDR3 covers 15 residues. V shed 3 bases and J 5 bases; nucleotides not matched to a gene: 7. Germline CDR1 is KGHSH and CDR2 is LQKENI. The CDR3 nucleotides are TGTGCCAGCTCACCTAAAGCAGGACAGGGGTATGGCTACACCTTC. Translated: CASSPKAGQGYGYTF.

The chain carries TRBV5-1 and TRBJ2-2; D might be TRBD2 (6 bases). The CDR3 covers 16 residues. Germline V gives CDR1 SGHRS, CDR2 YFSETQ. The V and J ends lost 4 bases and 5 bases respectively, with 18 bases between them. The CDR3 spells CASSPGDGVSTGELFF. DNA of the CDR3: TGCGCCAGCAGCCCGGGGGACGGGGTGTCAACCGGGGAGCTGTTTTTT.

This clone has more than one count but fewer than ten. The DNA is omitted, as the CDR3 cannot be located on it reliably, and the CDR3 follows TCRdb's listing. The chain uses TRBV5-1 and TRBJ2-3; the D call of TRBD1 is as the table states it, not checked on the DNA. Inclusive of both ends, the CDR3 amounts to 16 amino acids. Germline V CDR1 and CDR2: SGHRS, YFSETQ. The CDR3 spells CASSEPLWTSTDTQYF.

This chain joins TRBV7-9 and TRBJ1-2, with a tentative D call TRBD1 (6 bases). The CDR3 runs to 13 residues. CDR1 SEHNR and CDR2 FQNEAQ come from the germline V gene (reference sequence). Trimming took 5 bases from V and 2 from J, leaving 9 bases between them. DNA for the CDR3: TGTGCCAGCAGCCCTACAGGGAACTATGGCTACACCTTC. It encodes CASSPTGNYGYTF.

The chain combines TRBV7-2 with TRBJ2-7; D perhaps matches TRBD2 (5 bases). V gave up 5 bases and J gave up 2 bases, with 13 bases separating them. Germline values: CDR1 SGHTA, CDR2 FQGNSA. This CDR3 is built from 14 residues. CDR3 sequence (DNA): TGTGCCAGCAGCACGGACTTCTCCGCCTACGAGCAGTACTTC. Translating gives CASSTDFSAYEQYF.

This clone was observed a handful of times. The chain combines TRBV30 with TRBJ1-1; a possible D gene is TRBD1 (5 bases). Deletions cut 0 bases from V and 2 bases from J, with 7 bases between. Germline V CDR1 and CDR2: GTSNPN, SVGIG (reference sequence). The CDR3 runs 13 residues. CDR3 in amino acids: CAWSVDRNTEAFF. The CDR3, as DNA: TGTGCCTGGAGTGTAGACAGAAACACTGAAGCTTTCTTT.

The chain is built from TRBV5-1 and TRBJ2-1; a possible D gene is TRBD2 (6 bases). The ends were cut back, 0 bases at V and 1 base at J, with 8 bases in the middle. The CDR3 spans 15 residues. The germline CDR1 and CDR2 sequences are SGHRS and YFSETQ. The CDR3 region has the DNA TGCGCCAGCAGCTTGGGGGGGGTTTCCTACAATGAGCAGTTCTTC. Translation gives CASSLGGVSYNEQFF.

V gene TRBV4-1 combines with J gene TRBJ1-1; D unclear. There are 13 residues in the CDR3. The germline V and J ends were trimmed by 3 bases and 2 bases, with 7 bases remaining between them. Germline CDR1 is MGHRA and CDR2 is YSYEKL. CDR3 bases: TGCGCCAGCAGCCACCCACTCAACACTGAAGCTTTCTTT. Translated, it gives CASSHPLNTEAFF.

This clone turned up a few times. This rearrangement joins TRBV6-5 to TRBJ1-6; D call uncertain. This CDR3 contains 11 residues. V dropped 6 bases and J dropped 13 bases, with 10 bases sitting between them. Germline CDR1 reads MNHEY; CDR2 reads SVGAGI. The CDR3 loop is CASRQRGPLHF. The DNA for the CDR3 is TGTGCCAGCAGGCAACGAGGGCCCCTCCACTTT.

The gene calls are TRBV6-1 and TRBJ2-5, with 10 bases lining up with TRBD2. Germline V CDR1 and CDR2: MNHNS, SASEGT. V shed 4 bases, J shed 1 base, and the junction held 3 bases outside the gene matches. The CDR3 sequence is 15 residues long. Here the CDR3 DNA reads TGTGCCAGCAGTGGAAGGACTAGCGGCCAAGAGACCCAGTACTTC. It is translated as CASSGRTSGQETQYF.

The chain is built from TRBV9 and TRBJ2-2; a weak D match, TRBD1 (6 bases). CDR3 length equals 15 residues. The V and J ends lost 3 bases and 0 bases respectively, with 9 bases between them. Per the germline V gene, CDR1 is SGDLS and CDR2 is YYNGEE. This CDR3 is CASSGDITNTGELFF. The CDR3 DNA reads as TGTGCCAGCAGCGGGGACATAACGAACACCGGGGAGCTGTTTTTT. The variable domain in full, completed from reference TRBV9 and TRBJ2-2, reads DSGVTQTPKHLITATGQRVTLRCSPRSGDLSVYWYQQSLDQGLQFLIQYYNGEERAKGNILERFSAQQFPDLHSELNLSSLELGDSALYFCASSGDITNTGELFFGEGSRLTVL.

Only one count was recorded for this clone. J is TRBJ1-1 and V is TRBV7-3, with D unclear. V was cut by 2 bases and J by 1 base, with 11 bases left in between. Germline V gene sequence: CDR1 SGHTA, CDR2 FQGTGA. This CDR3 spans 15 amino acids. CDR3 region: CASSLVGNGNTEAFF. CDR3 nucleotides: TGTGCCAGCAGCTTAGTTGGTAACGGGAACACTGAAGCTTTCTTT.

CDR3 sequence reads: CASSFTGTGGESGELFF. As DNA, the CDR3 is TGCGCCAGCAGCTTCACGGGGACAGGGGGCGAAAGCGGGGAGCTGTTTTTT. This chain uses TRBV5-1 with TRBJ2-2; 12 bases align to TRBD1. Germline CDR1 reads SGHRS; CDR2 reads YFSETQ. This CDR3 region has 17 residues. V lost 2 bases and J lost 7; bases outside the gene matches: 9.

The CDR3 loop reads CASSHRDRPNEQFF. Written as DNA, the CDR3 is TGTGCCAGCAGCCACCGGGACAGACCCAATGAGCAGTTCTTC. The gene calls are TRBV7-9 and TRBJ2-1; 7 nucleotides line up with TRBD1. Trimming cost V 5 bases and J 6 bases; bases outside gene matches: 7. Germline loops: CDR1 SEHNR, CDR2 FQNEAQ (reference sequence). This CDR3 has 14 amino acids.

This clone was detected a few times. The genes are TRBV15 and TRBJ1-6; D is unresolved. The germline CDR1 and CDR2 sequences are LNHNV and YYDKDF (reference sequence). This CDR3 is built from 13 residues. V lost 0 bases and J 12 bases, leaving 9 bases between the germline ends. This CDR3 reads CATSRDPPGPLHF. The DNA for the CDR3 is TGTGCCACCAGCAGAGATCCTCCGGGACCCCTCCACTTT.

Here the CDR3 DNA reads TGTGCCAGCAGCTCTAGCGGGGGGGTGTTCTTC. It is translated as CASSSSGGVFF. The chain uses TRBV6-5 and TRBJ2-1; TRBD2 aligns across 12 bases. This CDR3 comprises 11 residues. CDR1 and CDR2 from the germline V gene are MNHEY and SVGAGI. Trimming at V came to 6 bases and at J to 15 bases, leaving 3 bases not matched to a gene.

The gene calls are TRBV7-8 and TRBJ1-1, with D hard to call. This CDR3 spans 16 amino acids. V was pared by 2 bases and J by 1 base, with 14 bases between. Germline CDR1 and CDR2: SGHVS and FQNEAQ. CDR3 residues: CASSLFSRTTNTEAFF. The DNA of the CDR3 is TGTGCCAGCAGCTTATTTTCCCGGACCACGAACACTGAAGCTTTCTTT.

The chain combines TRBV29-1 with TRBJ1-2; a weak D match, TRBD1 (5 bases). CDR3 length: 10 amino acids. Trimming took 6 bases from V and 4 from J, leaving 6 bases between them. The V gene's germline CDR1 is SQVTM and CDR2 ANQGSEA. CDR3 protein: CSVDSYGYTF. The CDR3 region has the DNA TGCAGCGTCGACAGCTATGGCTACACCTTC.

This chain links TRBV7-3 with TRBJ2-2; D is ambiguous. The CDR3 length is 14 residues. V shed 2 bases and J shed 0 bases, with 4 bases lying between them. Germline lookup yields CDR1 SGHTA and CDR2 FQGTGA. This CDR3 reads CASSLGANTGELFF. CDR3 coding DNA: TGTGCCAGCAGCTTAGGAGCGAACACCGGGGAGCTGTTTTTT.

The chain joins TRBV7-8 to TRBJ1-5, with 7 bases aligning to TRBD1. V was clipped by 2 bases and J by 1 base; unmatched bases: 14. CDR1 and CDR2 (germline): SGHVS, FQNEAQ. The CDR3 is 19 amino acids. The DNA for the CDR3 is TGTGCCAGCAGCTTACTAGGTACAGGGGCGACGACGAGCAATCAGCCCCAGCATTTT. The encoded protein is CASSLLGTGATTSNQPQHF.

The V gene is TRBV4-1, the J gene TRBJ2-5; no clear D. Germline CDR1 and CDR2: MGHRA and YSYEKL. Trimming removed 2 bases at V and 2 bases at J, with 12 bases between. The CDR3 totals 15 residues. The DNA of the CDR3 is TGCGCCAGCAGCCAATCGGCCGACCGGCAAGAGACCCAGTACTTC. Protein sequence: CASSQSADRQETQYF.

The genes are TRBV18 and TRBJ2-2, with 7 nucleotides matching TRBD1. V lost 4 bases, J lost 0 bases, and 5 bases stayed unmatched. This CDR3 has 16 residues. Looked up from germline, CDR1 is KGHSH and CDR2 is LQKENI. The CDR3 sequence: CASSRLTGPNTGELFF. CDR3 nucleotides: TGTGCCAGCTCACGACTGACAGGGCCGAACACCGGGGAGCTGTTTTTT. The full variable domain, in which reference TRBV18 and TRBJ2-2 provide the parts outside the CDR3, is NAGVMQNPRHLVRRRGQEARLRCSPMKGHSHVYWYRQLPEEGLKFMVYLQKENIIDESGMPKERFSAEFPKEGPSILRIQQVVRGDSAAYFCASSRLTGPNTGELFFGEGSRLTVL.

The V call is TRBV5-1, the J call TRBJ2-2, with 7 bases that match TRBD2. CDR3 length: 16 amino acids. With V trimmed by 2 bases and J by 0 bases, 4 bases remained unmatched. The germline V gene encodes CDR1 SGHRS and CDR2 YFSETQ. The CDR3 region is CASSFSGTTNTGELFF. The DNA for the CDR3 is TGCGCCAGCAGCTTCTCCGGGACTACGAACACCGGGGAGCTGTTTTTT.

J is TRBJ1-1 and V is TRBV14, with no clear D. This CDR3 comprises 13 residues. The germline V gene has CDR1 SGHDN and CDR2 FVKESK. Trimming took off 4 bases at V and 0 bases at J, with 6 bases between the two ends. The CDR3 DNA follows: TGTGCCAGCAGCCCTTGGCTGAACACTGAAGCTTTCTTT. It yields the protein CASSPWLNTEAFF.

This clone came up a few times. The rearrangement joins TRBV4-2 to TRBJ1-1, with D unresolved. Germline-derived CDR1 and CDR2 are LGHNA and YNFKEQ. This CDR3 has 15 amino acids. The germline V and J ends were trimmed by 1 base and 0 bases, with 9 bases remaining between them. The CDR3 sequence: CASSQVRRMNTEAFF. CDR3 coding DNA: TGTGCCAGCAGCCAAGTACGACGGATGAACACTGAAGCTTTCTTT.

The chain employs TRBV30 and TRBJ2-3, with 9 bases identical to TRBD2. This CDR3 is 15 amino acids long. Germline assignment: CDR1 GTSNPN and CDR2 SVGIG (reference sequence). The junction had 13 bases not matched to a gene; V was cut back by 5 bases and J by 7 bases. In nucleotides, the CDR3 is TGTGCCTGGCAAGGCGGGGGGGCCAGTGGGAATACGCAGTATTTT. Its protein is CAWQGGGASGNTQYF.